A single sample gave rise to the 21 T cell receptor beta chains below, sequenced in a study of shared clonotypes between healthy human individuals (TCRdb year 2020). Libraries came from the immunoSEQ multiplex PCR assay. TCRdb's version of the immuneACCESS table is confined to in-frame rearrangements and falls short of the full clone set. An unresolved V gene accounts for under half of the shortfall where checked; the remainder is of unknown origin. This sample lists some 2 million clones; roughly 94% were detected once. The ten most abundant clones make up roughly 1.2% of the sample. CD8 naive samples were CD45RO-negative cells positively selected for CCR7, giving a CD45RA+CCR7+ population that excluded TemRA cells. The sequencing sample was made of naive CD8+ T cells sorted from blood. The cell subset or site label corresponds to: CD45RA+CCR7+. These TCRs come from a young man in good health.

V usage is TRBV4-3 and J usage is TRBJ2-1; 12 nucleotides match TRBD1. Germline loops: CDR1 LGHNA, CDR2 YSLEER. There are 15 residues in the CDR3. With 4 bases clipped from V and 9 bases from J, the junction kept 7 bases outside the gene matches. The CDR3 region is CASSPGQGASFEQFF. In nucleotides, the CDR3 is TGCGCCAGCAGCCCGGGACAGGGGGCATCATTTGAGCAGTTCTTC.

V is TRBV28 and J is TRBJ2-7; D is undetermined. V gave up 6 bases and J gave up 0 bases, with 21 bases separating them. Germline V gene lookup returns CDR1 MDHEN and CDR2 SYDVKM. The CDR3 runs 17 residues. The CDR3 loop reads CASSPVDGWSISYEQYF. For the CDR3, the DNA is TGTGCCAGCAGCCCAGTGGATGGGTGGAGCATCTCCTACGAGCAGTACTTC.

J is TRBJ2-3 and V is TRBV5-1; D gene uncertain. In germline, CDR1 is SGHRS, CDR2 YFSETQ. The CDR3 length is 15 residues. Trimming pared 0 bases from V and 0 bases from J, leaving 8 bases between. This CDR3 is CASSLVATSTDTQYF. The CDR3 nucleotides are TGCGCCAGCAGCTTGGTCGCGACCAGCACAGATACGCAGTATTTT.

The chain couples TRBV6-1 to TRBJ1-6; D not resolved. V was cut by 4 bases and J by 11 bases, with 12 bases left in between. Looked up from germline, CDR1 is MNHNS and CDR2 is SASEGT. The CDR3 covers 13 residues. In nucleotides, the CDR3 is TGTGCCAGCAGTGTCCTCGGGATCCCACCCCTCCACTTT. Its protein product is CASSVLGIPPLHF.

The genes are TRBV5-4 and TRBJ1-2; perhaps TRBD1 as D (5 bases). The CDR3 extends over 14 amino acids. Trimming took 2 bases from V and 7 from J, leaving 15 bases between them. Germline CDR1 reads SGHNT; CDR2 reads YYREEE (reference sequence). In DNA, the CDR3 is TGTGCCAGCAGCTTTAATGGGGGGGAAATTGGCTACACCTTC. Protein: CASSFNGGEIGYTF.

Comment on this clone: The sample has other DNA sequences that encode this CDR3 too. The rearrangement joins TRBV27 to TRBJ2-5; 7 bases match TRBD2. The CDR3 covers 14 residues. The J segment lost 2 bases and the V segment lost 1 base, leaving 1 base of the junction unmatched. Germline CDR1 is MNHEY and CDR2 is SMNVEV (reference sequence). The CDR3 nucleotides read TGTGCCAGCAGTTTATGGGGGGGGCAAGAGACCCAGTACTTC. This sequence encodes CASSLWGGQETQYF.

The genes are TRBV6-1 and TRBJ2-2; 10 bases map to TRBD1. This CDR3 spans 17 amino acids. Germline V gene sequence: CDR1 MNHNS, CDR2 SASEGT. Trimming cost V 2 bases and J 4 bases; bases outside gene matches: 7. CDR3 sequence reads: CASSEWWGQGFTGELFF. The CDR3 DNA sequence: TGTGCCAGCAGTGAATGGTGGGGACAGGGGTTCACCGGGGAGCTGTTTTTT.

With respect to this clone: The same CDR3 arises from other DNA sequences in this sample as well. The CDR3 DNA reads TGTGCCATCAGTGAGACAGGGGGCACTGAAGCTTTCTTT. It translates to CAISETGGTEAFF. The chain has TRBV10-3 and TRBJ1-1, with TRBD1 matching 8 bases. This CDR3 is built from 13 residues. J lost 4 bases, V lost 2 bases, and 0 bases had no gene match. The germline gives CDR1 ENHRY, CDR2 SYGVKD.

In this sample, this clone turned up a few times. The rearrangement uses TRBV6-1 and TRBJ1-6; D uncertain. CDR3 length equals 16 residues. The V gene's germline CDR1 is MNHNS and CDR2 SASEGT. The V end lost 4 bases, the J end lost 6 bases, and 16 bases lay between the germline ends. CDR3 sequence reads: CASSGHLDGINSPLHF. The CDR3 nucleotides are TGTGCCAGCAGTGGTCACCTGGACGGGATTAATTCACCCCTCCACTTT.

V gene TRBV19 combines with J gene TRBJ2-7; 9 nucleotides align to TRBD1. J lost 3 bases, V lost 7 bases, and 13 bases had no gene match. Germline CDR1 is LNHDA and CDR2 is SQIVND (reference sequence). The CDR3 covers 16 residues. The CDR3 DNA is TGTGCCAGTACCACACTCACTTCGACAGGGGGCTACGAGCAGTACTTC. Its translation: CASTTLTSTGGYEQYF.

V is TRBV12-5 and J is TRBJ1-1; TRBD1 matches 8 bases. This CDR3 comprises 18 residues. CDR1 and CDR2 (germline): LGHNT, FRNRAP. The ends lost 1 base at V and 1 base at J; junction bases unmatched: 11. The CDR3 reads CASGLGWGTGGRNTEAFF. The DNA for the CDR3 is TGTGCTAGTGGTTTGGGGTGGGGAACAGGGGGAAGGAACACTGAAGCTTTCTTT.

The chain combines TRBV20-1 with TRBJ1-1; D is uncertain. Germline loops: CDR1 DFQATT, CDR2 SNEGSKA (reference sequence). Trimming cost V 3 bases and J 2 bases, with 1 base left between them. The CDR3 extends over 10 amino acids. CDR3 sequence (DNA): TGCAGTGCTAGTAACACTGAAGCTTTCTTT. It codes for CSASNTEAFF.

This clone was seen just once. V gene TRBV6-5 combines with J gene TRBJ1-2, with TRBD1 as a possible D gene (5 bases). This CDR3 has 14 amino acids. With 2 bases removed from V and 3 bases from J, the gap between germline ends came to 10 bases. Germline-derived CDR1 and CDR2 are MNHEY and SVGAGI. The chain's CDR3 is CASSYGAEYYGYTF. The CDR3 DNA reads as TGTGCCAGCAGTTACGGGGCAGAGTACTATGGCTACACCTTC.

The rearrangement joins TRBV13 to TRBJ2-7; no firm D call. CDR1 PRHDT and CDR2 FYEKMQ come from the germline V gene (reference sequence). The germline V and J ends were trimmed by 5 bases and 2 bases, with 13 bases remaining between them. This CDR3 comprises 14 residues. The CDR3 DNA sequence: TGTGCCAGCAGCCCTCCGGGTCCTACCTACGAGCAGTACTTC. Translation gives CASSPPGPTYEQYF.

V is TRBV6-5 and J is TRBJ2-5; TRBD2 is a possible D gene (6 bases). Trimming left V 10 bases short and J 3 bases short, with 9 bases between. Germline values: CDR1 MNHEY, CDR2 SVGAGI. This CDR3 is 11 amino acids long. The DNA of the CDR3 is TGTGCCACCGGGGAGGAAGAGACCCAGTACTTC. Translation gives CATGEEETQYF.

The genes are TRBV10-3 and TRBJ2-5; 9 bases align to TRBD1. Trimming cost V 5 bases and J 5 bases; bases outside gene matches: 9. Germline V gene sequence: CDR1 ENHRY, CDR2 SYGVKD. CDR3 length equals 15 residues. The CDR3 is CAISKLQGALETQYF. The CDR3 nucleotides are TGTGCCATCAGTAAATTACAGGGGGCATTGGAGACCCAGTACTTC.

In its sample, this clone was seen once. CDR3 sequence: CASSDLEMAEQFF. CDR3 bases: TGTGCCAGCAGTGATCTGGAAATGGCTGAGCAGTTCTTC. The chain links TRBV6-1 to TRBJ2-1, with no clear D. CDR3 size: 13 residues. Germline CDR1 is MNHNS and CDR2 is SASEGT. V was cut by 3 bases and J by 9 bases, with 12 bases left in between.

This sequence joins TRBV4-1 and TRBJ1-2; tentatively, D is TRBD1 (5 bases). Trimming shortened V by 0 bases and J by 0 bases, and 20 bases separated the two germline ends. The CDR3 has 19 amino acids. The germline CDR1 and CDR2 sequences are MGHRA and YSYEKL. CDR3 residues: CASSQDPPGTLQSNYGYTF. CDR3 in DNA: TGCGCCAGCAGCCAAGATCCTCCCGGGACGTTACAATCTAACTATGGCTACACCTTC.

V and J are TRBV7-9 and TRBJ1-1; D gene ambiguous. From germline, CDR1 is SEHNR and CDR2 FQNEAQ (reference sequence). V gave up 5 bases and J gave up 10 bases, with 5 bases separating them. The CDR3 runs to 9 residues. This CDR3 is CASSLGAFF. For the CDR3, the DNA is TGTGCCAGCAGCCTGGGAGCTTTCTTT.

V gene TRBV11-2 combines with J gene TRBJ2-3; no clear D gene. Trimming pared 7 bases from V and 2 bases from J, leaving 19 bases between. Germline V gene data show CDR1 as SGHAT and CDR2 as FQNNGV. This CDR3 is 16 amino acids long. CDR3 sequence reads: CASTLTFGSFTDTQYF. The CDR3 DNA is TGTGCCAGCACACTTACATTCGGGTCATTCACAGATACGCAGTATTTT.

The chain combines TRBV11-2 with TRBJ2-7; 8 bases agree with TRBD2. The CDR3 loop spans 15 amino acids. Trimming took 1 base from V and 3 from J; bases not matched to a gene: 5. Germline V CDR1 and CDR2: SGHAT, FQNNGV. The CDR3 region is CASSLGVAGSYEQYF. The CDR3 DNA reads as TGTGCCAGCAGCTTAGGGGTAGCGGGGAGCTACGAGCAGTACTTC.